This T cell receptor (beta chain) was observed in a study of tumor-infiltrating lymphocytes in glioblastoma multiforme. In the case of this clonotype: Sequence at one end of the junction differs from germline and may be a read error.

TCRB libraries came from RNA via three nested multiplex PCR rounds. Unique molecular identifiers were not described for the libraries. TCRdb re-called the multiplex PCR reads through MiXCR, storing one row per CDR3 protein. The sample includes tens of thousands of distinct CDR3 sequences, more than 55% of them seen just once. This clonotype was sampled from a male donor with glioblastoma. The sample comprised brain tumor tissue.

Written as DNA, the CDR3 is TGTGCCAGCAGCTTCGGGGGAACCGGGGAGCTTTTTTTT. Its translation is CASSFGGTGELFF. The chain is built from TRBV5-5 and TRBJ2-2; weak D call: TRBD2 (6 bases). This CDR3 is 13 amino acids long. Per germline, CDR1 SGHKS and CDR2 YYEKEE (reference sequence).